This T cell receptor (beta chain) originates from a study of graft-versus-host responses after intestinal transplantation. About the study: Recipients were all induced with anti-thymocyte globulin, then given tacrolimus and steroids for about 3 years.

On this clone itself: Antigen unknown.

Assay used: immunoSEQ multiplex PCR; TCRdb lists only in-frame clones, some missing. The table shows some 82,000 clones, with roughly 87% occurring only once. This CDR3 has 14 amino acids. Germline V gene sequence: CDR1 GTSNPN, CDR2 SVGIG (reference sequence). With V trimmed by 1 base and J by 5 bases, 6 bases remained unmatched. The input for sequencing was unstimulated CD8+ T cells sorted from spleen or lymph node cells, taken before transplant. The chain has TRBV30 and TRBJ2-5; 8 bases align to TRBD2. The sequence came from a human donor who was the organ donor for an intestinal transplant. DNA for the CDR3: TGTGCCTGGAGTGGCGGCGGGGGGACGGAGACCCAGTACTTC. Translating gives CAWSGGGGTETQYF.